This is a list of T cell receptor beta chains from one sample in a study of OX40 agonist ivuxolimab in advanced cancers. Method: immunoSEQ multiplex PCR; TCRdb's copy keeps in-frame clones and lacks some. The sample includes about 79,000 clones, roughly 92% seen only once; the top ten take approximately 11%. The sequencing used CD4+ or CD8+ T cells sorted from blood, collected in a trial of the OX40 agonist ivuxolimab. The receptors come from an adult with an advanced solid tumor such as melanoma, head and neck, liver or kidney cancer. Each CDR3 is given with its conserved first and last residue. For some rows the clone size is stated as once, few or many, or as a class when expanded; others skip it.

v_call	j_call	clone_size	cdr3_aa
TRBV7-6	TRBJ2-7	NA	CASSWTGEYEQYF
TRBV29-1	TRBJ1-3	NA	CSAAGGRGNTIYF
TRBV11-2	TRBJ1-5	NA	CASSPGLGQPQHF
TRBV6-6	TRBJ1-1	NA	CASSYSEGRDTEAFF
TRBV7-9	TRBJ1-4	NA	CASRTGVLGRSTNEKLFF
TRBV6-5	TRBJ2-1	NA	CASSTSGAPYNEQFF
TRBV27	TRBJ1-3	NA	CASSSNIGSGNTIYF
TRBV29-1	TRBJ2-2	NA	CSVFANTGELFF
TRBV30	TRBJ1-1	NA	CAWDRDYNTEAFF
TRBV11-2	TRBJ2-3	NA	CASSWSTGYTDTQYF
TRBV10-3	TRBJ2-1	NA	CAISELAGASTEQFF
TRBV29-1	TRBJ1-2	NA	CSVSHSWDGYTF
TRBV11-3	TRBJ1-1	NA	CASSPGQGVEAFF
TRBV9	TRBJ2-1	NA	CASTRSPLAGGLNEQFF
TRBV7-6	TRBJ2-1	NA	CASSPPGAYNEQFF
TRBV7-2	TRBJ2-3	NA	CASSLWGADTQYF
TRBV7-9	TRBJ2-1	NA	CASSLVWTGAGYNEQFF
TRBV2	TRBJ2-7	once	CASSLPNAGIFF
TRBV7-6	TRBJ1-6	NA	CASSSKGGSSSPLHF
TRBV27	TRBJ2-5	once	CASSLSPQETQYF
TRBV19	NA	NA	CASSFGSSYEQYF
TRBV6-1	TRBJ1-3	once	CASRKLSSGNTIYF
TRBV9	TRBJ2-3	NA	CASSPPGGTDTQYF
TRBV5-6	TRBJ2-1	NA	CASSWGPGNEQFF
TRBV7-8	TRBJ1-2	NA	CASSLDPYGYTF
TRBV7-2	TRBJ2-7	NA	CASSLFGGGKYEQYF
TRBV7-9	TRBJ2-1	NA	CASSPSTRFGEQFF
TRBV5-1	TRBJ2-2	few	CASSPLQGTAGELFF
TRBV4-3	TRBJ2-1	NA	CASSQEWNEQFF
TRBV27	TRBJ2-1	NA	CASSLVDRAHEQFF
TRBV19	TRBJ2-7	NA	CASSIVLRQDHYEQYF
TRBV7-9	TRBJ2-3	NA	CASSLVGGDVGADTQYF
TRBV20-1	TRBJ1-1	NA	CSATDTEAFF
TRBV7-8	TRBJ2-1	NA	CASSPAGGLDEQFF
TRBV6-1	TRBJ1-5	NA	CASSEMGPNQPQHF
TRBV6-7	TRBJ2-1	NA	CASSYSASREYNEQFF
TRBV7-3	TRBJ1-1	NA	CASSLKTGDTEAFF
TRBV11-3	TRBJ2-3	NA	CASSLRGEANTQYF
TRBV27	TRBJ1-1	few	CASSLGLHTEAFF
TRBV27	TRBJ2-3	NA	CASSHPVLAGSDTQYF
TRBV10-2	TRBJ2-7	NA	CASSDQGLVTYLRYF
TRBV10-3	TRBJ1-4	NA	CAISESVSSGEKLFF
TRBV5-6	TRBJ1-5	NA	CASSQGNQPQHF
TRBV11-3	TRBJ2-7	NA	CASSSGDYEQYF
TRBV5-1	TRBJ1-5	NA	CASSLEGAPNQPQHF
TRBV7-9	TRBJ2-7	NA	CASSQQGIGTPYEQYF
TRBV5-1	TRBJ1-1	NA	CASSLSLNTEAFF
TRBV25-1	TRBJ1-3	NA	CASTPGAGGSSGNTIYF
TRBV9	TRBJ2-7	NA	CASSVGGEQYF
TRBV15	TRBJ1-1	NA	CATSVDRASNTEAFF